A selection of T cell receptor beta chains follows, all from one sample in a study of T cell responses to AZD1222 COVID-19 vaccine. The assay was immunoSEQ multiplex PCR, and TCRdb's table has in-frame clones only and misses some. In the table there are fewer than 120,000 clones, about 94% of which are singletons. Sequencing was performed on peripheral blood, taken 28 days after the second AZD1222 dose. These receptor sequences come from an adult who received the AZD1222 COVID-19 vaccine. Both conserved end residues are part of each CDR3. Fields, in order: J gene, D gene, clone size, V gene, CDR3 DNA, CDR3 protein. A D gene is named only where the DNA matches it firmly. Where a row states a size, it is once, few, many or the class of an expanded clone; other rows omit it.

TRBJ1-2,.,.,TRBV5-4,TGTGCCAGCACCATTGTGGAAGGCTATGGCTACACCTTC,CASTIVEGYGYTF
TRBJ1-3,.,.,TRBV28,TGTGCCAGCAGTTTCGGCAGTATCACTGGAAACACCATATATTTT,CASSFGSITGNTIYF
TRBJ1-2,.,.,TRBV10-3,TGTGCCATCAGGGGTACATATGGCTACACCTTC,CAIRGTYGYTF
TRBJ2-7,.,.,TRBV7-9,TGTGCCAGCAGCGACCCGGGATTGGCCTACGAGCAGTACTTC,CASSDPGLAYEQYF
TRBJ2-1,TRBD2,.,TRBV19,TGTGCCAGTAGCAGCGGGGGGTCCAACAATGAGCAGTTCTTC,CASSSGGSNNEQFF
TRBJ1-2,.,.,TRBV5-1,TGCGCCAGCAGCTCGGAGGTCGCAGGGCCCTATGGCTACACCTTC,CASSSEVAGPYGYTF
TRBJ2-7,TRBD1,.,TRBV7-9,TGTGCCAGCAGCCCTGACAGGGGGATACCCTACGAGCAGTACTTC,CASSPDRGIPYEQYF
TRBJ1-5,.,once,TRBV10-3,TGTGCCATCAGTGAGTCGATATCTCGGGGGAATCAGCCCCAGCATTTT,CAISESISRGNQPQHF
TRBJ2-3,TRBD2,.,TRBV10-1,TGCGCCAGCAGCCCCCGTCTAGCGGGAGGACCCGATACGCAGTATTTT,CASSPRLAGGPDTQYF
TRBJ2-1,.,.,TRBV15,TGTGCCACCAGCGGGTACAATGAGCAGTTCTTC,CATSGYNEQFF
TRBJ1-1,.,.,TRBV6-5,TGTGTGGCACTTGGGTTGGACACTGAAGCTTTCTTT,CVALGLDTEAFF
TRBJ1-1,.,.,TRBV19,TGTGCCAGTAGTATCCCTGGGGGGGCTGGTGAAGCTTTCTTT,CASSIPGGAGEAFF
TRBJ1-1,.,.,TRBV13,TGTGCCAGCAGCTTAGCCTCCACTGAAGCTTTCTTT,CASSLASTEAFF
TRBJ1-2,.,.,TRBV10-1,TGCGCCAGCAGTGAGAACAGGCGCTATGGCTACACCTTC,CASSENRRYGYTF